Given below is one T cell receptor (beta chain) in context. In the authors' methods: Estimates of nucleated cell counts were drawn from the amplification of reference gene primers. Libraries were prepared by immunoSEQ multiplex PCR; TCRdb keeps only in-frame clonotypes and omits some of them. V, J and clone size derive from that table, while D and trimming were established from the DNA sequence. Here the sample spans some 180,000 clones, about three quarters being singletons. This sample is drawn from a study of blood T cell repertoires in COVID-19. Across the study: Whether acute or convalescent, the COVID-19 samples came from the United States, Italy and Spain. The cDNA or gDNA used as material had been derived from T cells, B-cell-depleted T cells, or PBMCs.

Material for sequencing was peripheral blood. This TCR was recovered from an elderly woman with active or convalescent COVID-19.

The CDR3 protein is CASSAGGSTEAFF. CDR3 nucleotide sequence: TGTGCCAGCAGTGCGGGGGGTTCCACTGAAGCTTTCTTT. The chain joins TRBV2 to TRBJ1-1, with D perhaps matching TRBD1 (5 bases). V was shortened by 4 bases and J by 4 bases, with 10 bases between the two germline ends. The CDR3 runs to 13 residues. From germline, CDR1 is SNHLY and CDR2 FYNNEI.